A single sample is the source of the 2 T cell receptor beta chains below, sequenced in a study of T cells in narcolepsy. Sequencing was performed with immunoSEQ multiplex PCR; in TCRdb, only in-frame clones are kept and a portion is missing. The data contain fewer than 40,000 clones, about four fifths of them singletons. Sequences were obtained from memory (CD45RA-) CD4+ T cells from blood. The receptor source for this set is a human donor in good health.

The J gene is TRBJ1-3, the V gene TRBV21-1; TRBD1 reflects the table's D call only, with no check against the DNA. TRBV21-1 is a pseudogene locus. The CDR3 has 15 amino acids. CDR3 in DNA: TGTGCCAGCAGCTCGCCGACAGGAGCCGGAAACACCATATATTTT. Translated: CASSSPTGAGNTIYF.

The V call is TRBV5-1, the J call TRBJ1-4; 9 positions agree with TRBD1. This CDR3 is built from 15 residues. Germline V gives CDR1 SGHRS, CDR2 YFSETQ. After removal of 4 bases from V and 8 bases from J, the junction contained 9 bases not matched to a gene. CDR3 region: CASSLSGTGTEKLFF. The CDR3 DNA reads TGCGCCAGCAGCCTATCCGGGACAGGGACCGAAAAACTGTTTTTT.